These 16 T cell receptor beta chains originate from one sample sequenced in a study of CD8+CD57+ T cells in acquired aplastic anemia. CD8+CD57+ cell expansion had been shown by flow cytometry in patients chosen for sequencing. Genomic DNA templated the TCR beta VDJ and CDR3 profiling. One entry per CDR3 protein, called by TCRdb with MiXCR from the reads. The data show approximately 250,000 distinct CDR3 sequences, 82% seen once. The sample consisted of sorted CD4+, CD8+, or CD8+CD57+ T cells (not recorded which) from PBMCs. The receptors originated from a human donor with aplastic anemia.

This clonotype was seen at least ten times. V gene TRBV6-5 combines with J gene TRBJ2-7, with 7 nucleotides matching TRBD1. The CDR3 is made up of 15 amino acids. Trimming at V came to 6 bases and at J to 6 bases, leaving 14 bases not matched to a gene. CDR1 and CDR2 from the germline V gene are MNHEY and SVGAGI. DNA of the CDR3: TGTGCCAGCAGGGAAGGACAGGCGAACCTGGCCGAGCAGTACGTC. Residues: CASREGQANLAEQYV.

This clonotype was seen a handful of times. The DNA of the CDR3 is TGTGCCAGCAGCTTAACTAGCGGGACATCCGAGCAGTTCTTC. Translating gives CASSLTSGTSEQFF. The V gene is TRBV5-6, the J gene TRBJ2-1; 10 bases are shared with TRBD2. V lost 2 bases to trimming and J lost 10 bases; unmatched junction nucleotides: 6. The CDR3 totals 14 residues. The V gene's germline CDR1 is SGHDT and CDR2 YYEEEE.

J is TRBJ2-3 and V is TRBV5-1, with D hard to call. Trimming shortened V by 3 bases and J by 5 bases, and 10 bases separated the two germline ends. This CDR3 has 13 residues. In germline, CDR1 is SGHRS, CDR2 YFSETQ. Here the CDR3 reads CASSSQVEDTQYF. The CDR3 nucleotides are TGCGCCAGCAGCTCTCAAGTCGAAGATACGCAGTATTTT.

This clonotype turned up a few times. This rearrangement joins TRBV7-8 to TRBJ1-1; 7 nucleotides line up with TRBD1. CDR1 is SGHVS, CDR2 FQNEAQ, per germline. This CDR3 comprises 15 residues. V trimming: 2 bases; J trimming: 12 bases; junction bases outside the gene matches: 15. In DNA form, the CDR3 reads TGTGCCAGCAGCTTACATCCAGACGGGACAGCCCTTTCTTTCTTT. It encodes CASSLHPDGTALSFF.

A single count supports this clonotype. The V call is TRBV7-9, the J call TRBJ2-5; D is unresolved. The germline CDR1 and CDR2 sequences are SEHNR and FQNEAQ (reference sequence). Trimming shortened V by 5 bases and J by 11 bases, and 21 bases separated the two germline ends. This CDR3 is built from 14 residues. The CDR3: CASSRGSTQDTQYF. In DNA, the CDR3 is TGTGCCAGCAGCAGAGGTTCCACACAAGACACTCAGTACTTC.

The chain links TRBV9 to TRBJ2-5; D unresolved. The CDR3 totals 14 residues. Germline V lookup: CDR1 SGDLS, CDR2 YYNGEE. The V gene lost 3 bases and the J gene lost 2 bases, with 11 bases spanning the gap. CDR3 loop: CASSASSRQETQYF. DNA of the CDR3: TGTGCCAGCAGCGCGAGCAGCAGGCAAGAGACCCAGTACTTC.

This clonotype was seen once. The V and J genes are TRBV5-1 and TRBJ1-1; no definite D call. The V end was cut by 4 bases, the J end by 1 base, with 14 bases between. Germline CDR1 is SGHRS and CDR2 is YFSETQ. The CDR3 is 15 amino acids. This CDR3 is CASSGVGSENTEAFF. For the CDR3, the DNA is TGCGCCAGCAGCGGGGTGGGGAGCGAGAACACTGAAGCTTTCTTT.

This clonotype came up once. This sequence joins TRBV7-9 and TRBJ1-6; 11 bases agree with TRBD1. The CDR3 consists of 16 residues. Germline CDR1 and CDR2: SEHNR and FQNEAQ (reference sequence). Unmatched junction bases numbered 22, after V lost 11 bases and J lost 16 bases. The CDR3 is CAGQGARETHYFALHF. Written as DNA, the CDR3 is TGTGCCGGACAGGGGGCTAGGGAGACCCATTACTTCGCGCTCCACTTT.

This sequence joins TRBV9 and TRBJ2-5, with a tentative D call TRBD1 (7 bases). Trimming shortened V by 4 bases and J by 10 bases, and 23 bases separated the two germline ends. Per the germline V gene, CDR1 is SGDLS and CDR2 is YYNGEE. The CDR3 loop spans 15 amino acids. The CDR3 region is CASSLADRTKDYQYF. The CDR3 nucleotides are TGTGCCAGCAGCTTAGCGGACAGGACAAAAGACTACCAGTACTTC.

About this clonotype: One end of the junction is discordant with germline, which a read error may explain. J is TRBJ1-2 and V is TRBV2; TRBD1 aligns across 10 bases. The germline gives CDR1 SNHLY, CDR2 FYNNEI. This CDR3 region has 15 residues. CDR3 bases: TGTGCCAGCAGCTTGACAGGGGGCGACGACTATGTCTACGCCTTC. Translation: CASSLTGGDDYVYAF.

Points on this clonotype: The junction and the germline gene differ at one end; a read error may be behind it. V and J are TRBV9 and TRBJ1-1; no clear D gene. Per germline, CDR1 SGDLS and CDR2 YYNGEE. This CDR3 has 15 amino acids. The CDR3 region is CASSGEAGKTAEAFF. The CDR3, as DNA: TGTGCCAGCAGTGGTGAAGCGGGGAAGACCGCTGAGGCTTTCTTT.

A note on this clonotype: One junction end disagrees with the germline gene, perhaps due to a read error. The genes are TRBV7-8 and TRBJ1-1, with D possibly TRBD1 on 6 matching bases. This CDR3 region has 11 residues. Germline V gene lookup returns CDR1 SGHVS and CDR2 FQNEAQ. The CDR3 reads CASSVTGDADF. The CDR3 coding sequence is TGTGCCAGCAGTGTGACAGGTGACGCCGACTTT.

Turning to this clonotype: It is unclear where the CDR3 begins or ends on the DNA, so no DNA is shown, and the CDR3 is as TCRdb lists it. V usage is TRBV7-3 and J usage is TRBJ2-1; TRBD1 was called by the table and not checked on the DNA. The CDR3 has 16 residues if both end residues are counted. CDR1 and CDR2 from the germline V gene are SGHTA and FQGTGA. The chain's CDR3 is CASSERPYEQYFGQFF.

Points on this clonotype: Its ends do not fully match the called genes, so a read error is possible. The rearrangement joins TRBV7-7 to TRBJ2-5; D might be TRBD1 (6 bases). This CDR3 has 14 amino acids. CDR1 is SSHAT, CDR2 FNYEAQ, per germline (reference sequence). The DNA of the CDR3 is TGTGCTAGCAGCTTAACAGGGTCGTGGGAGACCCAGTACTTC. Translating it yields CASSLTGSWETQYF.

This clonotype was picked up a small number of times. J is TRBJ1-1 and V is TRBV25-1; TRBD1 agrees at 7 bases. J gave up 3 bases and V 6 bases, and 7 bases lay outside the gene matches. The germline V gene encodes CDR1 MGHDK and CDR2 SYGVNS. CDR3 length: 14 amino acids. DNA of the CDR3: TGTGCCAGCAGAACTAGACAGGGTTACACTGAAGCTTTCTTT. Amino acid sequence: CASRTRQGYTEAFF.

Comments on this clonotype: At one of its ends the junction is not consistent with the germline gene, which may arise from a read error. The gene calls are TRBV7-3 and TRBJ2-3; TRBD2 is a possible D gene (6 bases). Germline loops: CDR1 SGHTA, CDR2 FQGTGA. This CDR3 is 14 amino acids long. This CDR3 is CASSPSGTRGETQF. For the CDR3, the DNA is TGTGCCAGCAGCCCATCGGGGACTCGCGGAGAGACCCAGTTT. The full variable domain, with the rest looked up from reference TRBV7-3 and TRBJ2-3, is GAGVSQTPSNKVTEKGKYVELRCDPISGHTALYWYRQSLGQGPEFLIYFQGTGAADDSGLPNDRFFAVRPEGSVSTLKIQRTERGDSAVYLCASSPSGTRGETQFGPGTRLTVL.